This T cell receptor (beta chain) was recorded in a study of OX40 agonist ivuxolimab in advanced cancers. Study at large: People in dose escalation had one of these cancers: hepatocellular carcinoma, melanoma, renal cell or head and neck cancer. Patients achieving partial responses numbered three: one hepatocellular carcinoma case and two cutaneous melanoma cases. Whole-study results and caveats: Several nonresponders also turned out to have low normalized T-cell clonal expansion.

Generated by immunoSEQ multiplex PCR, the TCRdb table keeps only in-frame clones and is missing some. The data show about 39,000 clones, with about 81% seen just once and approximately 2.4% held by the top ten. As to this clone: As yet, its antigen is unknown.

Sampling times: baseline, cycle 4 day 1, cycle 7 day 1. This CDR3 is built from 13 residues. From germline, CDR1 is SGHRS and CDR2 YFSETQ. V was cut by 4 bases and J by 4 bases, with 10 bases left in between. The receptor was isolated from an adult with an advanced solid tumor such as melanoma, head and neck, liver or kidney cancer. The chain uses TRBV5-1 and TRBJ2-3, with unresolved D. The specimen was CD4+ or CD8+ T cells sorted from blood, collected in a trial of the OX40 agonist ivuxolimab. The CDR3 reads CASSLMEPDTQYF. As DNA, the CDR3 is TGCGCCAGCAGCCTCATGGAACCAGATACGCAGTATTTT.